The clone carrying this TCR beta chain was recorded a few times. What it binds is unknown. Germline V lookup: CDR1 MNHEY, CDR2 SMNVEV (reference sequence). There are 16 residues in the CDR3. Trimming at V came to 1 base and at J to 6 bases, leaving 12 bases not matched to a gene. Oncomine TCR Beta short-read sequencing was applied to DNA from cultured CD4+ T cells. In this case, cultured CD4+ T cells provided the extracted genomic DNA. Each CDR3 protein gets one entry after TCRdb re-called the PCR reads with MiXCR. The data hold roughly 11,000 distinct CDR3 sequences, with approximately 30% observed a single time. The data derive from a study of vaccination and CD4 T cells after COVID-19. As for the study in general: Post-diagnosis, post-COVID samples were collected after a median about 100 days, ranging 35 to 161. A CEFX pool, an HIV-1 Nef pool, or no peptide went to control cultures.

Described treatment: approximately 11-day PBMC culture with coronavirus spike peptide pools or control peptides (ViraFEST assay). CD4+ T cells of the unexposed donor were collected before the COVID-19 pandemic (2011-2018). ViraFEST enlarged antigen-specific T cell populations with peptide pools and afterwards sequenced TCRs. Each well received 2 million to 2.5 million PBMCs, cultured with roughly 9.5 IU/ml IL-2 and roughly 9 ug/ml peptide pools. The chain carries TRBV27 and TRBJ2-7; 7 bases align to TRBD1. Sequenced material: CD4+ T cells from blood, cultured in vitro. The clonotype originates from a human donor in good health. The CDR3 region is CASSLYPLQGSGEQYF. The CDR3 nucleotides read TGTGCCAGCAGTTTATACCCCCTACAGGGGTCCGGCGAGCAGTACTTC.